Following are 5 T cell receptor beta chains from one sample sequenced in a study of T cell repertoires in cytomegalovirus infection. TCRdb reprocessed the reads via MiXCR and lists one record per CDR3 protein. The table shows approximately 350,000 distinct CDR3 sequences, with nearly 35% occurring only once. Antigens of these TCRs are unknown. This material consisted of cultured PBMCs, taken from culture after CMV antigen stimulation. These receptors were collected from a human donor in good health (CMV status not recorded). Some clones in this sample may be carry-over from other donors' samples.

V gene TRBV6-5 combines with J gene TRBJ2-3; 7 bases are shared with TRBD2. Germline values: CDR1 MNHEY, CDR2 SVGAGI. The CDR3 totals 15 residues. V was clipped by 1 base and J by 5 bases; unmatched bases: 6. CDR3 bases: TGTGCCAGCAGTTACTGGGGGGGGTCTGGAGATACGCAGTATTTT. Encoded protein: CASSYWGGSGDTQYF.

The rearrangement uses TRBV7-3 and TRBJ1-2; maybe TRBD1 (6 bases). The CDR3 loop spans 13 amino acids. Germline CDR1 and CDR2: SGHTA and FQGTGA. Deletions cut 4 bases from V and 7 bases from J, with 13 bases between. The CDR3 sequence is CASSSGGGTGYTF. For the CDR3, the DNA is TGTGCCAGCAGCTCGGGAGGGGGTACTGGCTACACCTTC.

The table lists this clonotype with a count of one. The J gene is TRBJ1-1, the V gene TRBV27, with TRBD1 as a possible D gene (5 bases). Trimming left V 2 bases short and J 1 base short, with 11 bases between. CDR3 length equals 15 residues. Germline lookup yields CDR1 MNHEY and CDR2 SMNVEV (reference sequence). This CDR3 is CASSLIGRGNTEAFF. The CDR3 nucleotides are TGTGCCAGCAGTTTAATTGGTAGGGGGAACACTGAAGCTTTCTTT.

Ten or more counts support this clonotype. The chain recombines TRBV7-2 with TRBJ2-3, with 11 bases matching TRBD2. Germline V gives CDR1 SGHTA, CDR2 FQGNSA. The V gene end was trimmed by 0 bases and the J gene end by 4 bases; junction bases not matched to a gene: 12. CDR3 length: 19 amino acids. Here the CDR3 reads CASSLARFSSGRGPDTQYF. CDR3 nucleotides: TGTGCCAGCAGCTTAGCCCGTTTCAGTAGCGGGAGGGGTCCAGATACGCAGTATTTT.

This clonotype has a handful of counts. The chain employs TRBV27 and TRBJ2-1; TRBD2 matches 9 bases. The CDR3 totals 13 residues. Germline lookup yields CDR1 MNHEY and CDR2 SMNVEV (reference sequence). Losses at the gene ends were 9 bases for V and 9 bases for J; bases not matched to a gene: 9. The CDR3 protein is CASSLAGSGEQFF. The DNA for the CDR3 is TGTGCCAGTAGCCTAGCGGGATCGGGTGAGCAGTTCTTC.